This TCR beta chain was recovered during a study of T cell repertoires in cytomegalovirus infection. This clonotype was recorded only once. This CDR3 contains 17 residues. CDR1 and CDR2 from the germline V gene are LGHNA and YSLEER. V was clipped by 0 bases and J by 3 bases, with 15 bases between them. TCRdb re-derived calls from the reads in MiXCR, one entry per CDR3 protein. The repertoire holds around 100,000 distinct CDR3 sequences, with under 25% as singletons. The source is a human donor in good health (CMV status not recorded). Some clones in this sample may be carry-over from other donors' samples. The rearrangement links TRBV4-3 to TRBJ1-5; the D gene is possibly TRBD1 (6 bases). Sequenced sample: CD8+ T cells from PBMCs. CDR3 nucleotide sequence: TGCGCCAGCAGCCAAGATTGGGGGGCAGGTCCCAATCAGCCCCAGCATTTT. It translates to CASSQDWGAGPNQPQHF.